Listed below are T cell receptor beta chains from one sample, sequenced in a study of patients and donors after allogeneic stem cell transplantation. One entry per CDR3 protein results from TCRdb running MiXCR on the RT-PCR reads. This table has roughly 940,000 distinct CDR3 sequences, over 15% appearing once. What was sequenced was blood, either unsorted or a sorted T cell fraction (not recorded which). The receptors were gathered from a human donor who was either an allogeneic HSCT recipient or a stem cell or donor lymphocyte infusion donor (not recorded which). It is not recorded whose cells these are; they may come from a transplant donor. CDR3s include the opening cysteine and the closing phenylalanine or tryptophan. D genes are given only for firm matches. Part of the rows lack a size; the others show once, few, many or a class for expanded clones.

many,TRBJ2-5,TRBV12-3/TRBV12-4,TRBD1,TGTGCCAGCAGTTACAGGGGGCTGAAAGAGACCCAGTACTTC,CASSYRGLKETQYF
-,TRBJ2-5,TRBV5-1,TRBD2,TGCGCCAGCAGTTCGACTAGCTGGGCCTTAGAGACCCAGTACTTC,CASSSTSWALETQYF
few,TRBJ2-3,TRBV29-1,-,TGCAGCGTTGATGGGGGGACAGCTTCTAGCACAGATACGCAGTATTTT,CSVDGGTASSTDTQYF
few,TRBJ1-2,TRBV7-3,TRBD1,TGTGCCAGCAGCTTAACGGGATGGACAGGGGACAACTATGGCTACACCTTC,CASSLTGWTGDNYGYTF
-,TRBJ1-1,TRBV20-1,TRBD1,TGCAGTGCTAGAGAACCAGACAGGGCCCCAGGGGCTTTCTTT,CSAREPDRAPGAFF
-,TRBJ1-6,TRBV9,-,TGTGCCAGCAGCGTAGGGGAGTCACCCCTCCACTTT,CASSVGESPLHF
many,TRBJ2-1,TRBV20-1,-,TGCAGTGCTAGTACCGGGTACGATGAGCAGTTCTTC,CSASTGYDEQFF
-,TRBJ1-4,TRBV9,-,TGTGCCAGCAGTGAGGGAACAAGATACGGGAGTGAAAAACTGTTTTTT,CASSEGTRYGSEKLFF
-,TRBJ1-2,TRBV30,-,TGTGCCTGGAGCCTCAGGGGCCCCTATGGCTACACCTTC,CAWSLRGPYGYTF
-,TRBJ2-3,TRBV24-1,-,TGTGCCACCAGTGATTTGCCGGGGGATACGCAGTATTTT,CATSDLPGDTQYF
-,TRBJ2-1,TRBV9,TRBD1,TGTGCCAGCAGCGACTCCCCCGGGACAGATCCCGAGCAGTTCTTC,CASSDSPGTDPEQFF
-,TRBJ2-5,TRBV6-1,-,TGTGCCAGCAGTCCGGGGGACCCGGGAGAGACCCAGTACTTC,CASSPGDPGETQYF
-,TRBJ1-2,TRBV7-9,-,TGTGCCAGCACCCAAGGAGAGGCACAGGGACTGGCGGGCTACACCTTC,CASTQGEAQGLAGYTF
-,TRBJ1-1,TRBV20-1,TRBD1,TGCAGTGCTAGACCGACAGGGCGGACTGAAGCTTTCTTT,CSARPTGRTEAFF
-,TRBJ2-2,TRBV29-1,TRBD1,TGCAGCGTTGAACCGGGACAGGGGAACACCGGGGAGCTGTTTTTT,CSVEPGQGNTGELFF
-,TRBJ2-7,TRBV12-3/TRBV12-4,-,TGTGCCAGCAGTAACGGGGCCGAGCAGTACTTC,CASSNGAEQYF
-,TRBJ1-2,TRBV11-3,-,TGTGCCAGCAGCTTGGGGGTCAATGGCTACACCTTC,CASSLGVNGYTF
few,TRBJ2-1,TRBV28,TRBD2,TGTGCCAGCAGTTGGGCGGGAGGTGGTAATGAGCAGTTCTTC,CASSWAGGGNEQFF
-,TRBJ1-5,TRBV20-1,TRBD1,TGCAGTGCACTCTCCCTGGGGGACAGGAGCAATCAGCCCCAGCATTTT,CSALSLGDRSNQPQHF
-,TRBJ1-1,TRBV11-2,-,TGTGCCAGCAGCTTAGGATTCAGGAGGCGGAACACTGAAGCTTTCTTT,CASSLGFRRRNTEAFF
-,TRBJ2-3,TRBV11-1,TRBD1,TGTGCCAGCAGCACCCTATTCGACAGGGGGCCGTCTGAAGATACGCAGTATTTT,CASSTLFDRGPSEDTQYF
few,TRBJ2-6,TRBV3-1,-,TGTGCCAGCAGCCACGACACCTCTGGGGCCAACGTCCTGACTTTC,CASSHDTSGANVLTF
-,TRBJ1-3,TRBV7-2,-,TGTGCCAGCAGCTCACACCTTTACTCTGGAAACACCATATATTTT,CASSSHLYSGNTIYF
few,TRBJ1-1,TRBV12-3/TRBV12-4,-,TGTGCCAGCAGTCGGGACGCCCTAGGCTTGGCTTTCTTT,CASSRDALGLAFF
-,TRBJ2-1,TRBV7-9,-,TGTGCCAGCAGCCTAGAAACTGAGCAGTTCTTC,CASSLETEQFF
-,TRBJ1-1,TRBV30,-,TGTGCCTGGAGTGCCCGGACAGTCATGAACACTGAAGCTTTCTTT,CAWSARTVMNTEAFF
-,TRBJ1-5,TRBV20-1,-,TGCAGTGCTAAGGTTGCTATGAGTCGGCAGCCCCAGCATTTT,CSAKVAMSRQPQHF
-,TRBJ1-6,TRBV29-1,TRBD1,TGCAGCGTTTGGGGGGGAGGGGGCTGTTCACCCCTCCACTTT,CSVWGGGGCSPLHF
many,TRBJ1-5,TRBV20-1,-,TGCAGTGCTAGCTCCTTAGGTTATAGCAATCAGCCCCAGCATTTT,CSASSLGYSNQPQHF
few,TRBJ1-1,TRBV7-2,TRBD1,TGTGCCAGCAGCACCGGACAGGGCGCCATGAACACTGAAGCTTTCTTT,CASSTGQGAMNTEAFF
few,TRBJ2-3,TRBV5-1,-,TGCGCCAGCAGCCCGGGACGGCGCACAGATACGCAGTATTTT,CASSPGRRTDTQYF
-,TRBJ2-5,TRBV20-1,TRBD2,TGCAGTGCTACCAGACTAGCGGGAAACCAAGAGACCCAGTACTTC,CSATRLAGNQETQYF
many,TRBJ2-7,TRBV12-3/TRBV12-4,TRBD1,TGTGCCAGCAGTTTAGCCCAGGGGGCCTACGAGCAGTACTTC,CASSLAQGAYEQYF
-,TRBJ2-5,TRBV4-1,TRBD2,TGCGCCAGCAGCCAAGCGGGACTAGACCCCAAGACCCAGTACTTC,CASSQAGLDPKTQYF
many,TRBJ1-6,TRBV4-3,TRBD1,TGCGCCAGCAGCCAGGACAGGGGGAGCTCCTATAATTCACCCCTCCACTTT,CASSQDRGSSYNSPLHF
-,TRBJ2-1,TRBV20-1,-,TGCAGTGCTAGTGAGGACAGACCCAATGAGCAGTTCTTC,CSASEDRPNEQFF
-,TRBJ2-7,TRBV6-5,TRBD1,TGTGCCAGCAGTTCCCGACAGGGACCACACGAGCAGTACTTC,CASSSRQGPHEQYF
-,TRBJ1-3,TRBV20-1,-,TGCAGTGCTAGAGGGGGGTGGGACACCATATATTTT,CSARGGWDTIYF
-,TRBJ2-3,TRBV4-2,TRBD2,TGTGCCAGCAGCCAAGCGGGACTAGCGGGGGAGACAGATACGCAGTATTTT,CASSQAGLAGETDTQYF
few,TRBJ1-1,TRBV27,-,TGTGCCAGCAGTTTATCGATACGGGGGAACACTGAAGCTTTCTTT,CASSLSIRGNTEAFF
-,TRBJ2-6,TRBV27,-,TGTGCCAGCAGTTTACTCTCTGGGGCCAACGTCCTGACTTTC,CASSLLSGANVLTF
many,TRBJ2-7,TRBV6-1,-,TGTGCCAGCAGTGAGAGGTCCAGATCCTACGAGCAGTACTTC,CASSERSRSYEQYF
few,TRBJ2-7,TRBV20-1,-,TGCAGTGCTAGTTCGGCCAAGACATACGAGCAGTACTTC,CSASSAKTYEQYF
few,TRBJ2-1,TRBV5-1,TRBD1,TGCGCCAGCGGGCCGGGAAGGGGGCGGGCCAATGAGCAGTTCTTC,CASGPGRGRANEQFF
-,TRBJ1-2,TRBV6-5,-,TGTGCCAGCAGTTACTTCACGCGGATCAGCTATGGCTACACCTTC,CASSYFTRISYGYTF
-,TRBJ2-5,TRBV12-3/TRBV12-4,-,TGTGCCAGCAGTTTTGGGGGTGCAGGGTTTGGCGAGACCCAGTACTTC,CASSFGGAGFGETQYF
few,TRBJ1-2,TRBV6-2/TRBV6-3,-,TGTGCCAGCGGGCCCCGGACGTCCTATGGCTACACCTTC,CASGPRTSYGYTF
few,TRBJ1-4,TRBV20-1,-,TGCAGTGTCAGAATGAGAGGGTTTAATGAAAAACTGTTTTTT,CSVRMRGFNEKLFF
few,TRBJ2-5,TRBV6-1,-,TGTGCCAGCAACAGACTCTATCAAGAGACCCAGTACTTC,CASNRLYQETQYF
-,TRBJ1-6,TRBV7-2,-,TGTGCCAGCAGCGCAATCCTCAATTCACCCCTCCACTTT,CASSAILNSPLHF
few,TRBJ1-1,TRBV4-1,-,TGCGCGGCGGGGGACACTGAAGCTTTCTTT,CAAGDTEAFF